This T cell receptor beta chain was sequenced in a study of blood T cells in healthy people across ages (dated by TCRdb to 2015 to 2017). The study in broad terms: In model experiments, template switching captured roughly one uniquely barcoded TCR beta cDNA molecule for every two T cells. To avoid experimental bias, donors of different ages were spread randomly across the sequencing lanes. Donors were grouped into four age groups: young (average 16 years), middle-aged (over 35), aged (around 62) and long-lived (around 82). Age-related changes in TCR beta repertoire diversity were measured in the study by deep sequencing normalized with unique cDNA molecular identifiers. The study analyzed two additional independent replicas of 1 million unique cDNA reads from the same blood draw for two donors, one aged 18 to 29 and one aged 80 or older. The full study reports these points: Estimates of total diversity based on one million sequenced T cells were regarded as lower bounds and as underestimates. A strong correlation was found between observed TCR beta diversity and the percentage of naive T cells measured by flow cytometry. The CMV infection status of donors was not known, potentially confounding age-related changes in expanded clonotypes. Conclusive comparison of naive and antigen-experienced compartments was prevented by the profiling of bulk unsorted PBMCs. As age increased, observed TCR beta diversity per million T cells dropped in a roughly linear way, and a significant reduction was already evident by age 40. Compared with the aged group, more naive CD4+ T cells, fewer expanded clones and increased TCR diversity were shown by the long-lived group, suggesting age selection.

From the cysteine through the phenylalanine, the CDR3 covers 14 amino acids. The only DNA kept is the CDR3, 42 bases in frame from the first base. Sequences LGHDT (CDR1) and YNNKEL (CDR2) are obtained from the germline V gene (reference sequence). Trimming takes 3 bases off V and 7 bases off J; junction bases not matched to a gene: 5. Turning to this clonotype: It lacks a known antigen. Base quality data are lacking; no much larger clone is found one base away.

Libraries came from 5' RACE. Instrument on record: Illumina HiSeq 2500. A second PCR of roughly 7 to 12 cycles was performed with a sample-barcoded 5' primer and a J-beta primer mix. A unique molecular identifier was introduced onto each TCR beta cDNA molecule by a template-switch 5' adaptor carrying 12 random nucleotides. Each sample yielded at least 2.5 million CDR3-containing paired-end reads. First-strand cDNA was synthesized from all RNA with the Mint cDNA synthesis kit, primed by a TRBC-specific oligonucleotide. Following uracil-DNA glycosylase treatment, all cDNA underwent a first 18-cycle PCR with the universal primers M1SS and BC2_uni_R. For the original study's pipeline: For normalization, 1 million high-quality reads, each with a distinct molecular identifier, were randomly selected from each sample. Instead of being binned into consensus sequences, reads with shared molecular identifiers were discarded. MiTCR, run with a Q25 quality threshold and the strictest error-elimination algorithm, handled CDR3 identification, clonotype clustering and error correction. A nonparametric unseen species model using Euler transformation provided a lower-bound estimate of total TCR beta diversity. TCRdb reworked the public reads: Q25 trimming with fastp, MiXCR clone assembly, productive beta chains retained. Rows are unified per CDR3 protein, each entry keeping the most common DNA and genes. TCRdb's processing, not the authors', yielded these V and J calls. The sample yields over 700,000 distinct CDR3 sequences; about 55% were counted once. 40% to 50% of the sample goes to the ten largest clones.

Donors were 39 systemically healthy Caucasian individuals from Russia aged roughly 6 to 90 years. Each donor gave roughly 9.5 milliliters of peripheral blood, collected into EDTA-treated Vacutainer tubes. Ficoll-Paque density-gradient centrifugation was used to isolate PBMCs, with at least 6.5 million per sample. Trizol reagent was used to extract total RNA from PBMCs, with at least 5 micrograms per sample. For every donor, an aliquot of PBMCs went through flow cytometry to measure the percentages of naive CD45RAhigh/CD27high T cells. The clonotype comes from a man older than 75 in good health. The chain is made from TRBV3-1 and TRBJ1-2, with 10 junctional bases fitting TRBD1. The sample comprised blood. The sequenced DNA is TGTGCCAGCAGCCACGACAGGGGGCTCAGTGGCTACACCTTC. Translated, this gives CASSHDRGLSGYTF. With all but the CDR3 taken from the reference TRBV3-1 and TRBJ1-2 genes, the full variable domain is: DTAVSQTPKYLVTQMGNDKSIKCEQNLGHDTMYWYKQDSKKFLKIMFSYNNKELIINETVPNRFSPKSPDKAHLNLHINSLELGDSAVYFCASSHDRGLSGYTFGSGTRLTVV.